Listed below are T cell receptor beta chains from one sample, sequenced in a study of metastatic and nonmetastatic thyroid tumors. MiXCR re-clonotyped the PCR reads for TCRdb. The sample yields some 40,000 clones, about 14% seen once. The specimen was blood. The receptor set was obtained from a female donor with papillary thyroid cancer or a benign thyroid nodule (not recorded which). Some clones in this sample may be carry-over from other donors' samples. Each CDR3 is given with its conserved first and last residue. D genes are given only for firm matches. Rows may omit the clone size; those that give it use once, few, many or a size class.

j_call clone_size v_call d_call cdr3_aa cdr3_nt
TRBJ2-7 many TRBV28 TRBD2 CASSSPGGSYEQYF TGTGCCAGCAGTTCCCCGGGAGGATCCTACGAGCAGTACTTC
TRBJ2-5 many TRBV28 TRBD2 CASTDESGRGPGETQYF TGTGCCAGCACCGACGAGAGCGGGAGAGGCCCCGGGGAGACCCAGTACTTC
TRBJ2-2 many TRBV7-9 TRBD1 CASSRGQGSTGELFF TGTGCCAGCAGCCGGGGACAGGGGAGCACCGGGGAGCTGTTTTTT
TRBJ2-1 . TRBV6-1 . CASSSVSNEQFF TGCGCCAGCAGTAGCGTGAGTAATGAGCAGTTCTTC
TRBJ2-2 . TRBV5-1 TRBD2 CASSSGLVGVTGELFF TGCGCCAGCAGCTCGGGACTAGTGGGAGTCACCGGGGAGCTGTTTTTT
TRBJ1-4 many TRBV11-3 . CASSPRGGNEKLFF TGTGCCAGCAGCCCCCGGGGGGGTAATGAAAAACTGTTTTTT
TRBJ2-2 . TRBV9 . CASSIRPGAAGEPFF TGTGCCAGCAGCATCCGACCGGGGGCGGCCGGGGAGCCGTTTTTT
TRBJ1-2 few TRBV12-3/TRBV12-4 TRBD1 CASRTGTAGMGGYTF TGTGCCAGCAGAACCGGGACAGCGGGGATGGGTGGCTACACCTTC
TRBJ2-1 . TRBV11-2 . CASSTSERTSYNEQFF TGTGCCAGCAGCACAAGTGAGCGGACCTCCTACAATGAGCAGTTCTTC
TRBJ2-7 many TRBV9 . CASSVEGGGYEQYF TGTGCCAGCAGCGTAGAGGGGGGCGGTTACGAGCAGTACTTC
TRBJ2-1 many TRBV20-1 . CSARDRAARRNEQFF TGCAGTGCTAGAGATAGGGCGGCGAGGAGGAATGAGCAGTTCTTC
TRBJ1-2 . TRBV5-7 . CAWLGTRYGLQAHYGYTF TGTGCCTGGTTGGGGACAAGGTATGGGCTCCAAGCACACTATGGCTACACCTTC
TRBJ2-7 few TRBV6-1 . CASSRMYSPYEQYF TGTGCCAGCAGCCGCATGTACAGCCCCTACGAGCAGTACTTC
TRBJ1-3 many TRBV18 . CASSLGGDSGNTIYF TGTGCCAGCTCACTTGGAGGGGACTCTGGAAACACCATATATTTT
TRBJ2-1 many TRBV20-1 . CSAMGGDFYNEQFF TGCAGTGCTATGGGCGGAGACTTCTACAATGAGCAGTTCTTC
TRBJ2-7 many TRBV5-4 TRBD2 CASSSLDYAAGEQYF TGTGCCAGCAGCTCCTTGGACTACGCAGCGGGGGAGCAGTACTTC
TRBJ2-3 . TRBV11-3 . CASSPAMGGTQYF TGTGCCAGCAGCCCAGCGATGGGAGGTACGCAGTATTTT
TRBJ1-6 . TRBV19 . CASSREAGYNSPLHF TGTGCCAGTAGTCGGGAGGCGGGTTACAATTCACCCCTCCACTTT
TRBJ2-2 few TRBV28 . CASTFCRNTGELLF TGTGCCAGCACCTTCTGCAGGAACACCGGGGAGCTGCTTTTT
TRBJ2-5 many TRBV14 TRBD2 CASSGLAGGFETQYF TGTGCCAGCAGCGGACTAGCGGGAGGTTTTGAGACCCAGTACTTC
TRBJ2-7 . TRBV20-1 TRBD2 CSARRLAAMNEQYF TGCAGTGCTAGACGCCTAGCGGCAATGAACGAGCAGTACTTC
TRBJ1-1 many TRBV14 . CASSHKLTSRMNTEAFF TGTGCCAGCAGCCACAAACTTACCTCGAGAATGAACACTGAAGCTTTCTTT
TRBJ2-7 . TRBV5-6 TRBD1 CASSPRGLYEQYF TGTGCCAGCAGCCCCAGGGGGCTCTACGAGCAGTACTTC
TRBJ2-7 . TRBV28 . CASNPPGDPYEQYF TGTGCCAGCAACCCTCCGGGGGACCCCTACGAGCAGTACTTC
TRBJ1-5 few TRBV24-1 . CATSGAGFSQPQHF TGTGCCACCAGTGGGGCGGGGTTCAGTCAGCCCCAGCATTTT
TRBJ1-1 many TRBV12-5 . CASGWVSRGTEAFF TGTGCTAGTGGGTGGGTCTCACGTGGGACTGAAGCTTTCTTT
TRBJ2-2 . TRBV28 . CACSLNREGLGRRELFF TGTGCCTGCAGTTTAAATCGTGAGGGCCTTGGGAGGCGGGAGCTGTTTTTT
TRBJ2-3 many TRBV9 TRBD1 CASSVTGTGVTDTQYF TGTGCCAGCAGCGTAACTGGGACAGGGGTTACAGATACGCAGTATTTT
TRBJ1-2 . TRBV2 . CASSEFVSGTYGYTF TGTGCCAGCAGTGAATTTGTGTCAGGGACCTATGGCTACACCTTC
TRBJ2-3 many TRBV9 TRBD2 CASSAQLAGGADTQYF TGTGCCAGCAGCGCCCAACTAGCGGGAGGGGCAGATACGCAGTATTTT
TRBJ2-3 few TRBV12-3/TRBV12-4 . CASSFCLVVVPDTQYF TGTGCCAGCAGTTTTTGCCTAGTCGTGGTTCCGGATACGCAGTATTTT
TRBJ2-7 few TRBV28 . CAISLIGGGDDGEQYF TGTGCCATCAGTTTAATTGGCGGAGGGGACGACGGGGAGCAGTACTTC